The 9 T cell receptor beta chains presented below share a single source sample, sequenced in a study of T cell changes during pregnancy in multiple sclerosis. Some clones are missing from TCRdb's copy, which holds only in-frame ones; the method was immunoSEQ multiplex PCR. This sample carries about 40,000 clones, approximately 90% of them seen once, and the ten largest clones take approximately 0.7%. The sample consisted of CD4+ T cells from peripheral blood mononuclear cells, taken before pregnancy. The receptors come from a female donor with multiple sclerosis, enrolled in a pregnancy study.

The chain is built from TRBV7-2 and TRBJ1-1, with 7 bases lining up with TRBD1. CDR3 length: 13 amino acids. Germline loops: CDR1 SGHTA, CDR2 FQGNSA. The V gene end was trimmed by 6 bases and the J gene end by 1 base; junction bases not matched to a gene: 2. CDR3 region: CASRGQRNTEAFF. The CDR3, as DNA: TGTGCCAGCAGGGGACAGAGGAACACTGAAGCTTTCTTT.

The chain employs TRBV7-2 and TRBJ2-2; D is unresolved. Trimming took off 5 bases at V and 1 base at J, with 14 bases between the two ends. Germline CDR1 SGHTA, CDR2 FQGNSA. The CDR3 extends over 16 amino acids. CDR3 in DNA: TGTGCCAGCAGCCGAGGTCCCCTCCTGAACACCGGGGAGCTGTTTTTT. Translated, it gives CASSRGPLLNTGELFF.

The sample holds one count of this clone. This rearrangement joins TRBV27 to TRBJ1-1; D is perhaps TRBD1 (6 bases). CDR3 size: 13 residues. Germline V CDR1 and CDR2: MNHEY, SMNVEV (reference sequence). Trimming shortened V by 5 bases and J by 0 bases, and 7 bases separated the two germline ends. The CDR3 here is CASSNRVNTEAFF. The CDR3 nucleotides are TGTGCCAGCAGTAACAGGGTGAACACTGAAGCTTTCTTT.

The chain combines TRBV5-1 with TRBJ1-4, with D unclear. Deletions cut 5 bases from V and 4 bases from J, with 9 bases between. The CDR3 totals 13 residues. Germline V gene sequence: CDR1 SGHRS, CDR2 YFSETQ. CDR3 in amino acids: CASRRRDNEKLFF. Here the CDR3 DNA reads TGCGCCAGCAGGAGGCGGGATAATGAAAAACTGTTTTTT. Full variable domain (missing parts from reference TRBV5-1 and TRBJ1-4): KAGVTQTPRYLIKTRGQQVTLSCSPISGHRSVSWYQQTPGQGLQFLFEYFSETQRNKGNFPGRFSGRQFSNSRSEMNVSTLELGDSALYLCASRRRDNEKLFFGSGTQLSVL.

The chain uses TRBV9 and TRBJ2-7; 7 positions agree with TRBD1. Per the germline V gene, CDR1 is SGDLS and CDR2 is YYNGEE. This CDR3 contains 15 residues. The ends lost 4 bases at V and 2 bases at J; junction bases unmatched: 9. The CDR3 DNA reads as TGTGCCAGCAGCCCCGGGCCAGGGGGAGCCTACGAGCAGTACTTC. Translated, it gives CASSPGPGGAYEQYF.

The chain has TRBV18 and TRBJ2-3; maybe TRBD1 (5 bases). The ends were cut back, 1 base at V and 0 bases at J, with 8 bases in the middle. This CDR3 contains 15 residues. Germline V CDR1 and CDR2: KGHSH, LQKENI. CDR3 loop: CASSPQGISTDTQYF. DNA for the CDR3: TGTGCCAGCTCACCACAGGGGATCAGCACAGATACGCAGTATTTT.

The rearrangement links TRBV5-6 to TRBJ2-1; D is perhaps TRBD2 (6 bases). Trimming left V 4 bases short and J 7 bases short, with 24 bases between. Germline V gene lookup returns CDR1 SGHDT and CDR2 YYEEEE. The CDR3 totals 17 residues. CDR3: CASSRAIGGVGYNEQFF. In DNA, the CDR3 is TGTGCCAGCAGCCGGGCCATCGGAGGGGTAGGGTATAATGAGCAGTTCTTC.

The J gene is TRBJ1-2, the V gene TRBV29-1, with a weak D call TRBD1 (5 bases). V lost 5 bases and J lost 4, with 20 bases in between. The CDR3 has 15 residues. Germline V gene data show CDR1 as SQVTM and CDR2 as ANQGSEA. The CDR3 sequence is CSVPEGGAPGYGYTF. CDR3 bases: TGCAGCGTTCCGGAGGGCGGGGCCCCAGGCTATGGCTACACCTTC.

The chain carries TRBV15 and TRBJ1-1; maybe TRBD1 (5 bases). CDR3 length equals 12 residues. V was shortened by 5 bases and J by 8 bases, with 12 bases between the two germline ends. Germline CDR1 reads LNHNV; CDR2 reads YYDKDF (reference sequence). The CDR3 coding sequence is TGTGCCACCAGCCCAGGGTTTCGGGAAGCTTTCTTT. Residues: CATSPGFREAFF.